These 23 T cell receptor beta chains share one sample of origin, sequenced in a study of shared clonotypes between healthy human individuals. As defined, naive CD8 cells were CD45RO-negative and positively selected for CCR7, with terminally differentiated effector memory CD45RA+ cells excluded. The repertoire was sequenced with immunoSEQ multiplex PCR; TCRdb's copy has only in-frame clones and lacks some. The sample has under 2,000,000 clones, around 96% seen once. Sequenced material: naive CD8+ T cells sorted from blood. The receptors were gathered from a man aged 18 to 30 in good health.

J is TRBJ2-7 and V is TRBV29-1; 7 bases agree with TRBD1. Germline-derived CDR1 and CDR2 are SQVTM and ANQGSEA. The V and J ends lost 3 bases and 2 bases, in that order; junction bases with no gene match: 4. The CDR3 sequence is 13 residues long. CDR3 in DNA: TGCAGCGTTGAGCAGGGGGATCCCTACGAGCAGTACTTC. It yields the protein CSVEQGDPYEQYF.

This chain's CDR3 is CASSASRGNNEQFF. CDR3 DNA sequence: TGTGCCAGCAGCGCTTCTAGAGGGAATAATGAGCAGTTCTTC. This chain links TRBV9 with TRBJ2-1, with D possibly TRBD2 on 5 matching bases. V dropped 3 bases and J dropped 7 bases, with 14 bases sitting between them. This CDR3 is built from 14 residues. The germline gives CDR1 SGDLS, CDR2 YYNGEE.

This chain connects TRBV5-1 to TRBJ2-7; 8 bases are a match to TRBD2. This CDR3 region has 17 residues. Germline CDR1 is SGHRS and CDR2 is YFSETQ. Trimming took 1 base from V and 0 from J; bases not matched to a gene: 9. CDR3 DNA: TGCGCCAGCAGCTTGTCTAGCGGGTTGGAGAGCTCCTACGAGCAGTACTTC. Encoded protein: CASSLSSGLESSYEQYF.

For the CDR3, the DNA is TGTGCCAGCAGTTACGGGGCAGGGCTCGAGCAGTACTTC. Amino acid sequence: CASSYGAGLEQYF. The chain couples TRBV27 to TRBJ2-7; D might be TRBD1 or TRBD2, each matching 5 bases. Germline lookup yields CDR1 MNHEY and CDR2 SMNVEV (reference sequence). V lost 4 bases and J lost 6, with 13 bases in between. The CDR3 totals 13 residues.

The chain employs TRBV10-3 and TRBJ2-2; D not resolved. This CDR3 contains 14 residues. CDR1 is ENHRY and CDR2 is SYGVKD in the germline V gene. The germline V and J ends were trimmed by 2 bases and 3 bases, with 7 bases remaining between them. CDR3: CAISENSDTGELFF. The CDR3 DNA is TGTGCCATCAGTGAGAACAGCGACACCGGGGAGCTGTTTTTT.

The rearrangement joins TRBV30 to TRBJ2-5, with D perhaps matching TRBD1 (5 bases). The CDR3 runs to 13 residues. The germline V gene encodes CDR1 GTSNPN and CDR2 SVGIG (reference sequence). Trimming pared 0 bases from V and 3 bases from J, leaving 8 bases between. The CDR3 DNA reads TGTGCCTGGAGTGTACAAGGGGAAGAGACCCAGTACTTC. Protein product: CAWSVQGEETQYF.

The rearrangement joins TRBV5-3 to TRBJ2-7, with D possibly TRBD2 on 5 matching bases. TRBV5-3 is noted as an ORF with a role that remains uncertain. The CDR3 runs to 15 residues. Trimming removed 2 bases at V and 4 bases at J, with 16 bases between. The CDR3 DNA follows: TGTGCCAGAAGCTTCATACGGACTTGGAGTTACGAGCAGTACTTC. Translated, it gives CARSFIRTWSYEQYF.

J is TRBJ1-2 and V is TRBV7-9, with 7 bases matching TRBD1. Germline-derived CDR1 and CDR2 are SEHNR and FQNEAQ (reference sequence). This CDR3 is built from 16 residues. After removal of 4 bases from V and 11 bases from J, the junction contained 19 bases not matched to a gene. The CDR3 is CASSSGGKGDPYGYTF. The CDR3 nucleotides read TGTGCCAGCAGCTCAGGGGGAAAAGGGGACCCTTACGGGTACACCTTC.

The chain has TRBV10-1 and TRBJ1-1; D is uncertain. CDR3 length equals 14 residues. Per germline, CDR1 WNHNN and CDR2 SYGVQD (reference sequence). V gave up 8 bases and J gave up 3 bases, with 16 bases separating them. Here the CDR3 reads CASHSAPGDTEAFF. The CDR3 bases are TGCGCCAGCCATTCGGCACCTGGGGACACTGAAGCTTTCTTT.

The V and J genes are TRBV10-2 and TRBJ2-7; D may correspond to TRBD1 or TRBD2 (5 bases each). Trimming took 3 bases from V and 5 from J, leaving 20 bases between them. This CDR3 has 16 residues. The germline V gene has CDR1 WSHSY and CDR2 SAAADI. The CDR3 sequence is CASSDPPGRGDHEQYF. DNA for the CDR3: TGCGCCAGCAGTGACCCTCCGGGACGCGGTGACCACGAGCAGTACTTC.

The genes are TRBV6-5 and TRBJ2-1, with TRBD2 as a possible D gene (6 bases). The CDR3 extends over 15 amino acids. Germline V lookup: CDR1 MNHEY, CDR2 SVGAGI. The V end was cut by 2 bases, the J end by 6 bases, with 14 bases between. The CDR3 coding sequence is TGTGCCAGCAGTTACGGGGGTAGCGGATTCAATGAGCAGTTCTTC. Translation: CASSYGGSGFNEQFF.

CDR3 sequence (DNA): TGTGCCACCGATTCCACAGATACGCAGTATTTT. It yields the protein CATDSTDTQYF. This chain uses TRBV2 with TRBJ2-3, with D unclear. This CDR3 contains 11 residues. Trimming stripped 10 bases from V and 2 bases from J, with 7 bases between. The germline CDR1 and CDR2 sequences are SNHLY and FYNNEI.

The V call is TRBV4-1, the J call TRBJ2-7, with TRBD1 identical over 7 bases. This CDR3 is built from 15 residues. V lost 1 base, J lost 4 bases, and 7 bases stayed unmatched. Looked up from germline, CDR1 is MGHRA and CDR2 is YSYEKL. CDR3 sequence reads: CASSQVTGDAYEQYF. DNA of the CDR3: TGCGCCAGCAGCCAAGTCACAGGGGACGCTTACGAGCAGTACTTC.

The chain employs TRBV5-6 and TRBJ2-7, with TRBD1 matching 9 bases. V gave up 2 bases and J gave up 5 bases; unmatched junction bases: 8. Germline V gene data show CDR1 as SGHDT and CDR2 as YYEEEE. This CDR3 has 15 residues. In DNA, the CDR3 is TGTGCCAGCAGCTTCACAGGGGGCGCGTCTAACGAGCAGTACTTC. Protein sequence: CASSFTGGASNEQYF.

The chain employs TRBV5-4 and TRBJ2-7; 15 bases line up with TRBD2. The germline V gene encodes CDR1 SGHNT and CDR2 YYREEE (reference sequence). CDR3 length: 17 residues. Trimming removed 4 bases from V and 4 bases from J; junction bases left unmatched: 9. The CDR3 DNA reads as TGTGCCAGCAGCCCCGGACTAGCGGGAGGGCCGGGTTACGAGCAGTACTTC. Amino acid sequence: CASSPGLAGGPGYEQYF.

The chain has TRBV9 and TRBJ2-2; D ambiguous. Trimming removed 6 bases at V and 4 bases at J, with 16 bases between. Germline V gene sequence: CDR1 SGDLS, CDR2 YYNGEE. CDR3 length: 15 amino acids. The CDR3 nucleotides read TGTGCCAGCACCTCGAGTGGGGTACTCACCGGGGAGCTGTTTTTT. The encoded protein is CASTSSGVLTGELFF.

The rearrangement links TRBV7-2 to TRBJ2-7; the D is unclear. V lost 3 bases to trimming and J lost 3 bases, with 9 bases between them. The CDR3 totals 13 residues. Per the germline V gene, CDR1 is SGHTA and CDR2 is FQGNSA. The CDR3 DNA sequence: TGTGCCAGCAGCTTGTATTTACTCTACGAGCAGTACTTC. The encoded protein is CASSLYLLYEQYF.

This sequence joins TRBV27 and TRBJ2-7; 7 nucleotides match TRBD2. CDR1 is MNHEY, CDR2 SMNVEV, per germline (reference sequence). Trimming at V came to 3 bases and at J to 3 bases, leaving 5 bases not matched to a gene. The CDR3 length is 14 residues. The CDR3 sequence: CASSFTGGNYEQYF. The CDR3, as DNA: TGTGCCAGCAGTTTTACGGGGGGAAACTACGAGCAGTACTTC.

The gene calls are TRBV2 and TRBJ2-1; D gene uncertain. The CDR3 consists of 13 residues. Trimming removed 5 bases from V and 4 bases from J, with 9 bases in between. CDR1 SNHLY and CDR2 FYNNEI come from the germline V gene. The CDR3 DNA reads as TGTGCCAGCAGTAGTCGGGCTTACAATGAGCAGTTCTTC. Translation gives CASSSRAYNEQFF.

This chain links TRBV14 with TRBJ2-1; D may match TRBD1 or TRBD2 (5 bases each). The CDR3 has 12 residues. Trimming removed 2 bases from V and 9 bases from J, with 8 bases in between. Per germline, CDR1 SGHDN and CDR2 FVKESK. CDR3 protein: CASSQTGTEQFF. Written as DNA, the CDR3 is TGTGCCAGCAGCCAAACCGGGACTGAGCAGTTCTTC. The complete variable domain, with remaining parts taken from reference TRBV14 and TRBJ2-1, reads EAGVTQFPSHSVIEKGQTVTLRCDPISGHDNLYWYRRVMGKEIKFLLHFVKESKQDESGMPNNRFLAERTGGTYSTLKVQPAELEDSGVYFCASSQTGTEQFFGPGTRLTVL.

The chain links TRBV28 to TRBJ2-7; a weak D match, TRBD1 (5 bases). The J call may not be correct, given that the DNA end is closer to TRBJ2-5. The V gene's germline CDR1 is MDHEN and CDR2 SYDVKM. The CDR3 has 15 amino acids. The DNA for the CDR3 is TGTGCCAGCAGCCAACTGACAGATGAAAAAGAGACCCAGTACTTC. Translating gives CASSQLTDEKETQYF.

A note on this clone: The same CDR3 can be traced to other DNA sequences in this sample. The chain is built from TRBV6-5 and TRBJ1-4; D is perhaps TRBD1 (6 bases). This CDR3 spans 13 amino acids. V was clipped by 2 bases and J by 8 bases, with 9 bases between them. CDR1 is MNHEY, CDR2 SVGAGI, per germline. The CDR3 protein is CASSYNGGEKLFF. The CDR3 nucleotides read TGTGCCAGCAGTTACAACGGGGGCGAAAAACTGTTTTTT.

This chain's CDR3 is CASSVGAGGRETQYF. As DNA, the CDR3 is TGTGCCAGCAGCGTAGGGGCGGGGGGCCGAGAGACCCAGTACTTC. The chain uses TRBV9 and TRBJ2-5; 8 nucleotides line up with TRBD2. Germline V lookup: CDR1 SGDLS, CDR2 YYNGEE. V trimming: 0 bases; J trimming: 4 bases; junction bases outside the gene matches: 5. The CDR3 loop spans 15 amino acids.